This T cell receptor beta chain comes out of a study of T cell changes during pregnancy in multiple sclerosis. Some clones are missing from TCRdb's copy, which holds only in-frame ones; the method was immunoSEQ multiplex PCR. The sample holds 60,000 to 70,000 clones, approximately 90% seen once. Trimming stripped 4 bases from V and 1 base from J, with 11 bases between. Germline-derived CDR1 and CDR2 are MNHNS and SASEGT. The CDR3 is made up of 15 amino acids. This sequence was found in a female donor with multiple sclerosis, enrolled in a pregnancy study. V and J are TRBV6-1 and TRBJ1-5; D remains unclear. The sample here was peripheral blood, taken in the second trimester of pregnancy. CDR3 protein: CASSVALLSNQPQHF. The CDR3 DNA reads as TGTGCCAGCAGTGTAGCCCTATTAAGCAATCAGCCCCAGCATTTT.